A single sample gave rise to the 22 T cell receptor beta chains below, sequenced in a study of blood T cell repertoires in COVID-19. Sequencing used immunoSEQ multiplex PCR; TCRdb keeps in-frame clones, though not all of them. The sample includes roughly 250,000 clones, about 91% seen only once; the top ten take around 1.2%. Sequences were obtained from PBMCs or T cells enriched from blood (not recorded which). The receptors stem from a middle-aged woman with acute COVID-19.

The chain links TRBV3-1 (or the pseudogene TRBV3-2) to TRBJ1-4; D uncertain. This CDR3 is 15 amino acids long. The V and J ends lost 3 bases and 0 bases respectively, with 8 bases between them. Germline values: CDR1 LGHDT, CDR2 YNNKEL (reference sequence). DNA of the CDR3: TGTGCCAGCAGCCAGGAGGAGTCAACTAATGAAAAACTGTTTTTT. Translation: CASSQEESTNEKLFF.

The V and J genes are TRBV30 and TRBJ2-1; the match to TRBD2 covers 7 bases. The CDR3 sequence is 14 residues long. Trimming cost V 5 bases and J 9 bases; bases outside gene matches: 13. Per the germline V gene, CDR1 is GTSNPN and CDR2 is SVGIG (reference sequence). CDR3: CAWDPMAGDGEQFF. The CDR3 region has the DNA TGTGCCTGGGACCCAATGGCGGGAGATGGTGAGCAGTTCTTC.

This clone turned up a few times. The chain combines TRBV18 with TRBJ1-1; the D gene is possibly TRBD1 (6 bases). Germline V gene lookup returns CDR1 KGHSH and CDR2 LQKENI. CDR3 length: 16 residues. V dropped 2 bases and J dropped 5 bases, with 18 bases sitting between them. CDR3 DNA: TGTGCCAGCTCACCAACAGGGAGCGAAGGGGAAACTGAAGCTTTCTTT. Encoded protein: CASSPTGSEGETEAFF.

The chain employs TRBV19 and TRBJ1-1; D not certain. The V end lost 7 bases, the J end lost 5 bases, and 14 bases lay between the germline ends. Germline V gene data show CDR1 as LNHDA and CDR2 as SQIVND (reference sequence). CDR3 size: 13 residues. CDR3 bases: TGTGCCAGTACCATCAGCCGGGAGACTGAAGCTTTCTTT. It yields the protein CASTISRETEAFF.

The V call is TRBV6-5, the J call TRBJ2-3, with a tentative D call TRBD2 (5 bases). Germline loops: CDR1 MNHEY, CDR2 SVGAGI. The CDR3 is made up of 12 amino acids. The V end lost 6 bases, the J end lost 4 bases, and 8 bases lay between the germline ends. This chain's CDR3 is CASREVADTQYF. CDR3 coding DNA: TGTGCCAGCAGGGAGGTGGCAGATACGCAGTATTTT.

The chain links TRBV5-1 to TRBJ2-7; D is perhaps TRBD1 (5 bases). The CDR3 contains 13 residues. Germline values: CDR1 SGHRS, CDR2 YFSETQ. Trimming shortened V by 0 bases and J by 4 bases, and 8 bases separated the two germline ends. The CDR3 nucleotides are TGCGCCAGCAGCTTGGTAGGGGAATACGAGCAGTACTTC. Amino acid sequence: CASSLVGEYEQYF.

The V and J genes are TRBV20-1 and TRBJ1-1; D not resolved. Trimming left V 3 bases short and J 0 bases short, with 8 bases between. CDR1 and CDR2 from the germline V gene are DFQATT and SNEGSKA (reference sequence). This CDR3 contains 13 residues. For the CDR3, the DNA is TGCAGTGCTAGTCGAGCTGTGAACACTGAAGCTTTCTTT. It codes for CSASRAVNTEAFF.

This chain joins TRBV10-3 and TRBJ2-7; 7 bases fit TRBD1. The length of the CDR3 is 14 residues. The V and J ends lost 9 bases and 0 bases, in that order; junction bases with no gene match: 8. Germline CDR1 is ENHRY and CDR2 is SYGVKD. This CDR3 reads CAIGDSSSSYEQYV. For the CDR3, the DNA is TGTGCCATTGGGGACAGCTCGAGCTCCTACGAGCAGTACGTC.

The V gene is TRBV2, the J gene TRBJ2-7; possible D gene TRBD1, 6 bases. The germline V and J ends were trimmed by 6 bases and 0 bases, with 12 bases remaining between them. The CDR3 extends over 14 amino acids. The germline V gene has CDR1 SNHLY and CDR2 FYNNEI. The CDR3 loop is CASRRTESSYEQYV. The CDR3 nucleotides read TGTGCCAGCAGGAGGACAGAGAGCTCCTACGAGCAGTACGTC.

This clone was seen once. The chain recombines TRBV5-5 with TRBJ2-7; D is unclear. The CDR3 has 15 residues. Looked up from germline, CDR1 is SGHKS and CDR2 is YYEKEE (reference sequence). Trimming took 0 bases from V and 1 from J, leaving 11 bases between them. This CDR3 reads CASSLGLGKSYEQYV. The CDR3 region has the DNA TGTGCCAGCAGCTTGGGTCTGGGCAAGTCCTACGAGCAGTACGTC.

This clone appeared once. The gene calls are TRBV12-3 or TRBV12-4 and TRBJ1-1; a weak D match, TRBD1 (6 bases). Trimming cost V 5 bases and J 11 bases, with 18 bases left between them. The CDR3 runs to 13 residues. Written as DNA, the CDR3 is TGTGCCAGCAGTCCCCAGAGCGGGACAATGGCTTTCTTT. Its protein product is CASSPQSGTMAFF.

The rearrangement joins TRBV7-8 to TRBJ2-1, with D perhaps matching TRBD1 (5 bases). Per germline, CDR1 SGHVS and CDR2 FQNEAQ. Between the trimmed V and J ends, which lost 4 bases and 6 bases, there was a span of 10 bases. This CDR3 region has 13 residues. CDR3 nucleotide sequence: TGTGCCAGCAGCTCCGGACAATCCAATGAGCAGTTCTTC. Protein sequence: CASSSGQSNEQFF.

The chain is built from TRBV18 and TRBJ2-7; the D gene is possibly TRBD1 (6 bases). Trimming took 5 bases from V and 3 from J, leaving 11 bases between them. The CDR3 runs to 13 residues. Per the germline V gene, CDR1 is KGHSH and CDR2 is LQKENI. This CDR3 reads CASSTQGLYEQYV. DNA of the CDR3: TGTGCCAGCTCAACGCAGGGGCTCTACGAGCAGTACGTC.

The chain couples TRBV3-1 (or the pseudogene TRBV3-2) to TRBJ1-5; D unresolved. The germline CDR1 and CDR2 sequences are LGHDT and YNNKEL (reference sequence). The germline V and J ends were trimmed by 2 bases and 0 bases, with 8 bases remaining between them. The CDR3 covers 15 residues. As DNA, the CDR3 is TGTGCCAGCAGCCAAAACACATATAGCAATCAGCCCCAGCATTTT. Encoded protein: CASSQNTYSNQPQHF.

Notes on this clone: Other DNA sequences in this specimen translate into the identical CDR3. This chain joins TRBV5-1 and TRBJ2-1; the D is unclear. V was cut by 0 bases and J by 0 bases, with 7 bases left in between. This CDR3 has 15 amino acids. Germline V gene lookup returns CDR1 SGHRS and CDR2 YFSETQ. The CDR3 here is CASSLVGSSYNEQFF. DNA for the CDR3: TGCGCCAGCAGCTTGGTCGGTAGCTCCTACAATGAGCAGTTCTTC.

The rearrangement uses TRBV5-1 and TRBJ1-2; 11 nucleotides line up with TRBD1. The J segment lost 8 bases and the V segment lost 2 bases, leaving 11 bases of the junction unmatched. The germline V gene encodes CDR1 SGHRS and CDR2 YFSETQ. The CDR3 has 16 residues. DNA for the CDR3: TGCGCCAGCAGCTTCGGACAGGGGGCGGATGGGAAGGGCTACACCTTC. Residues: CASSFGQGADGKGYTF.

The chain has TRBV6-6 and TRBJ2-7; 8 bases are shared with TRBD2. V shed 6 bases and J 5 bases; nucleotides not matched to a gene: 3. Per the germline V gene, CDR1 is MNHNY and CDR2 is SVGAGI (reference sequence). This CDR3 is 12 amino acids long. CDR3: CASSPTSDEQYV. DNA of the CDR3: TGTGCCAGCAGCCCGACTAGCGACGAGCAGTACGTC.

The rearrangement links TRBV10-2 to TRBJ2-3; D not resolved. CDR1 and CDR2 (germline): WSHSY, SAAADI. With 6 bases removed from V and 6 bases from J, the gap between germline ends came to 4 bases. The CDR3 has 10 residues. CDR3 DNA sequence: TGCGCCAGCAGCGTGGATACGCAGTATTTT. Encoded protein: CASSVDTQYF.

The V and J genes are TRBV27 and TRBJ2-1; the D gene is possibly TRBD2 (6 bases). The CDR3 runs to 15 residues. Germline lookup yields CDR1 MNHEY and CDR2 SMNVEV (reference sequence). Trimming pared 4 bases from V and 0 bases from J, leaving 10 bases between. The CDR3 reads CASSYDGSSYNEQFF. The CDR3 DNA sequence: TGTGCCAGCAGTTATGACGGGAGCTCCTACAATGAGCAGTTCTTC.

V usage is TRBV5-5 and J usage is TRBJ2-1, with a weak D call TRBD2 (6 bases). From germline, CDR1 is SGHKS and CDR2 YYEKEE (reference sequence). Trimming removed 2 bases at V and 6 bases at J, with 12 bases between. The CDR3 runs 14 residues. The CDR3 sequence is CASSFRLVGNEQFF. The CDR3 DNA reads as TGTGCCAGCAGCTTTCGACTAGTGGGCAATGAGCAGTTCTTC. Filled out from reference TRBV5-5 and TRBJ2-1, the complete variable domain reads DAGVTQSPTHLIKTRGQQVTLRCSPISGHKSVSWYQQVLGQGPQFIFQYYEKEERGRGNFPDRFSARQFPNYSSELNVNALLLGDSALYLCASSFRLVGNEQFFGPGTRLTVL.

This clone was recorded once. The rearrangement joins TRBV5-1 to TRBJ1-2, with 9 bases identical to TRBD1. The CDR3 spans 14 residues. V lost 3 bases and J lost 3; bases outside the gene matches: 3. Germline CDR1 and CDR2: SGHRS and YFSETQ. DNA of the CDR3: TGCGCCAGCAGCTGGGGGGACAGGGACTATGGCTACACCTTC. It codes for CASSWGDRDYGYTF.

V usage is TRBV3-1 (or the pseudogene TRBV3-2) and J usage is TRBJ2-5, with 11 bases aligning to TRBD2. The CDR3 is 16 residues long. Germline CDR1 LGHDT, CDR2 YNNKEL (reference sequence). The V segment lost 2 bases and the J segment 1 base; nucleotides outside the gene matches: 3. The DNA of the CDR3 is TGTGCCAGCAGCCAATGGACTAGCGGGTTCCAAGAGACCCAGTACTTC. Residues: CASSQWTSGFQETQYF.